The source of this T cell receptor beta chain is a study of shared clonotypes between healthy human individuals. Study-wide context: A donor's plate count was three for CD4 naive and three for CD4 memory; CD8 naive had two and CD8 memory one. General study results and limits: On the whole, naive subsets had larger estimated richness than memory subsets had.

Researchers ran the assay at a deep level. Here immunoSEQ multiplex PCR was the method, and the copy in TCRdb shows in-frame clones only, minus some. This table has 1.5 million to 2.5 million clones, just under 95% appearing once. The J segment lost 6 bases and the V segment lost 6 bases, leaving 7 bases of the junction unmatched. The CDR3 covers 14 residues. Germline CDR1 and CDR2: MDHEN and SYDVKM. In the case of this clone: No antigen is known for it.

Naive CD8 cells were CD45RO-negative, positively selected for CCR7, excluding terminally differentiated effector memory CD45RA+ cells. The rearrangement uses TRBV28 and TRBJ2-7; 11 positions match TRBD2. Sample: naive CD8+ T cells sorted from blood. This TCR was recovered from a young man in good health. CDR3 nucleotide sequence: TGTGCCAGCAGCCGTAGCGGGGGGGCAGGCGAGCAGTACTTC. Residues: CASSRSGGAGEQYF.